This T cell receptor beta chain originates from a study of Graves' ophthalmopathy and Graves' hyperthyroidism. Study at large: Peripheral blood sampling occurred at initial diagnosis, before any treatment. Whole-study findings and limits: Most thyroid clonotypes with frequency above 0.001 were detected in blood too. Ophthalmopathy progression prediction by the model yielded a sensitivity of 55% to 71% and a specificity of under 85%.

The ends lost 7 bases at V and 5 bases at J; junction bases unmatched: 11. The CDR3 extends over 16 amino acids. The germline V gene encodes CDR1 SGHDN and CDR2 FVKESK. On this clonotype: Its antigen is unknown.

Sampling over 8 ml of fresh peripheral blood provided the PBMCs. Transcripts of RNA were the source for amplifying TCR beta CDR3 regions. An opening RT-PCR round employed HTBI primers and preceded a second-round multiplex PCR. TCRdb re-called the multiplex PCR reads with MiXCR, one entry per CDR3 protein. The sample lists roughly 700,000 distinct CDR3 sequences; roughly two fifths were seen once. The chain carries TRBV14 and TRBJ2-7, with 13 bases fitting TRBD2. Sequenced input: peripheral blood. The clonotype was recovered from an adult man with Graves' ophthalmopathy. CDR3 sequence: CASTTRGLAGRHEQYF. For the CDR3, the DNA is TGTGCCAGCACCACCCGGGGACTAGCGGGAAGACACGAGCAGTACTTC.